A selection of T cell receptor beta chains follows, all from one sample in a study of blood T cell repertoires in COVID-19. Assay: immunoSEQ multiplex PCR; the TCRdb copy retains only in-frame clones and omits some. This sample has around 150,000 clones, with around 75% found just once. Sequenced: peripheral blood. These receptors all come from a woman over 75 with acute or convalescent COVID-19. The CDR3 runs from the conserved cysteine through the conserved F or W. The D gene is left open where the match is weak. Clone size is shown for a subset of rows, as once, few, many or a class of expanded clone.

length,J,D,V,size,CDR3,DNA
15,TRBJ2-2,TRBD1,TRBV9,NA,CASSVEGRGYGELFF,TGTGCCAGCAGCGTAGAGGGCAGGGGGTACGGGGAGCTGTTTTTT
16,TRBJ2-1,TRBD2,TRBV18,NA,CASSRPTSGRVNEQFF,TGTGCCAGCTCACGACCAACTAGCGGGAGGGTTAATGAGCAGTTCTTC
15,TRBJ2-2,NA,TRBV6-5,NA,CASSYPGVGTGELFF,TGTGCCAGCAGTTACCCAGGCGTCGGTACCGGGGAGCTGTTTTTT
14,TRBJ1-2,TRBD1,TRBV19,NA,CASSMTGQSIGYTF,TGTGCCAGTAGTATGACGGGACAGAGTATTGGCTACACCTTC
15,TRBJ2-1,TRBD2,TRBV29-1,NA,CSVDAGRGGLYEQFF,TGCAGCGTTGACGCGGGGCGGGGGGGCCTCTATGAGCAGTTCTTC
12,TRBJ1-5,NA,TRBV27,few,CASGGSNQPQHF,TGTGCCAGCGGAGGGAGCAATCAGCCCCAGCATTTT
15,TRBJ1-5,TRBD1,TRBV6-5,once,CASSPGTASNQPQHF,TGTGCCAGCAGTCCCGGGACAGCATCCAATCAGCCCCAGCATTTT
14,TRBJ1-1,NA,TRBV6-5,once,CASRMGHLNTEAFF,TGTGCCAGCAGAATGGGACACTTGAACACTGAAGCTTTCTTT
19,TRBJ2-2,NA,TRBV4-2,few,CASSQVGAEGVVSTGELFF,TGTGCCAGCAGCCAAGTGGGGGCCGAGGGTGTGGTGTCTACCGGGGAGCTGTTTTTT
13,TRBJ1-3,NA,TRBV10-2,NA,CASADSAETTIYF,TGCGCCAGCGCTGACAGTGCAGAAACCACCATATATTTT
11,TRBJ1-2,TRBD1,TRBV2,NA,CARKGQGGYTF,TGTGCCCGCAAAGGACAGGGTGGCTACACCTTC
13,TRBJ1-2,TRBD1,TRBV12-3/TRBV12-4,NA,CASSLTGALGYTF,TGTGCCAGCAGCCTAACAGGGGCTCTTGGCTACACCTTC
17,TRBJ2-5,TRBD2,TRBV28,NA,CASRPGGASGGQETQYF,TGTGCCAGCAGGCCGGGAGGGGCTAGCGGGGGACAAGAGACCCAGTACTTC
15,TRBJ1-4,NA,TRBV6-1,NA,CASSDPRRPNEKLFF,TGTGCCAGCAGTGATCCGAGGAGGCCTAATGAAAAACTGTTTTTT
13,TRBJ1-2,TRBD1,TRBV29-1,NA,CSASRDSSYGYTF,TGCAGCGCCAGCCGGGACAGCAGCTATGGCTACACCTTC
15,TRBJ2-3,TRBD1,TRBV30,NA,CAWSHSGTGSDTQYF,TGTGCCTGGAGTCATTCCGGGACAGGGTCAGATACGCAGTATTTT
14,TRBJ2-1,NA,TRBV5-1,many,CASSDGTPPNEQFF,TGCGCCAGCAGCGACGGGACTCCACCTAATGAGCAGTTCTTC
13,TRBJ1-2,NA,TRBV30,NA,CAWILTQGYGYTF,TGTGCCTGGATTCTGACACAGGGATATGGCTACACCTTC
12,TRBJ2-5,NA,TRBV3-1/TRBV3-2,NA,CASSQIQETQYF,TGTGCCAGCAGCCAGATCCAGGAGACCCAGTACTTC
18,TRBJ2-3,NA,TRBV12-2,once,CASRLGSIDRGDTDTQYF,TGTGCAAGTCGCTTAGGGTCGATTGACAGGGGCGACACAGATACGCAGTATTTT
15,TRBJ2-1,TRBD2,TRBV2,NA,CASSEELAANNEQFF,TGTGCCAGCAGTGAGGAGCTAGCGGCTAATAATGAGCAGTTCTTC
14,TRBJ2-3,NA,TRBV30,NA,CAWMSQAGSDTQYF,TGTGCCTGGATGAGTCAAGCGGGCTCAGATACGCAGTATTTT
16,TRBJ1-6,TRBD1,TRBV27,NA,CASRGTVSSYNSPLHF,TGTGCCAGCAGGGGGACAGTGAGCTCCTATAATTCACCCCTCCACTTT
13,TRBJ2-5,NA,TRBV5-1,few,CASSLASRETQYF,TGCGCCAGCAGCTTGGCGTCCAGAGAGACCCAGTACTTC
11,TRBJ2-3,NA,TRBV2,NA,CASRYTDTQYF,TGTGCCAGCAGGTACACAGATACGCAGTATTTT
13,TRBJ2-7,TRBD2,TRBV12-3/TRBV12-4,NA,CASSFLAGDEQYF,TGTGCCAGCAGTTTTTTAGCGGGAGACGAGCAGTACTTC
11,TRBJ1-4,NA,TRBV10-3,NA,CAIGGGEKLFF,TGTGCCATCGGTGGCGGCGAAAAACTGTTTTTT
14,TRBJ1-1,NA,TRBV7-2,NA,CASSSWGGRTEAFF,TGTGCCAGCAGCTCCTGGGGGGGGAGGACTGAAGCTTTCTTT
13,TRBJ2-7,NA,TRBV7-3,NA,CASSFGDSYEQYF,TGTGCCAGCAGCTTCGGGGACTCCTACGAGCAGTACTTC